One T cell receptor beta chain is described in this entry. Generated by immunoSEQ multiplex PCR, the TCRdb table keeps only in-frame clones and is missing some. Of some 25,000 clones listed, more than 70% were seen once; the top ten hold around 10%. Germline CDR1 reads SGHRS; CDR2 reads YFSETQ. V was shortened by 4 bases and J by 6 bases, with 17 bases between the two germline ends. The CDR3 contains 15 residues. The data derive from a study of PD-L1 blockade in urothelial cancer. The sequencing here drew on PBMCs, taken around atezolizumab (anti-PD-L1) treatment. This TCR derives from a man between 65 and 80 years old with urothelial cancer. The rearrangement joins TRBV5-1 to TRBJ2-1; D is possibly TRBD2 (6 bases). CDR3 region: CASSGSGGTGNEQFF. CDR3 bases: TGCGCCAGCAGCGGTAGCGGCGGGACCGGCAATGAGCAGTTCTTC.